This T cell receptor beta chain was recorded in a study of metastatic and nonmetastatic thyroid tumors. On the study more broadly: Comparative analysis of repertoires was undertaken across blood and tumor or nodule tissue obtained from malignant and benign thyroid patients.

Germline V gives CDR1 LGHDT, CDR2 YNNKEL (reference sequence). The CDR3 has 14 residues. V was shortened by 2 bases and J by 1 base, with 8 bases between the two germline ends. This clone was picked up many times. Its matching antigen is unknown. No patient received treatment before thyroid surgery. Findings of the study overall: In both blood and tumor samples, TCR beta diversity was reported significantly higher for malignant than benign nodules.

Per the original data handling: A papillary thyroid cancer distant-metastasis classifier was built from CDR3 differences across clinicopathological groups. MiXCR re-clonotyped the PCR reads for TCRdb. TCRdb's processing, not the study's, gives the V and J calls here. The repertoire holds 25,000 to 35,000 clones, 3.5% to 5% seen once, with 21% in the top ten. The gene calls are TRBV3-1 and TRBJ1-1; possible D gene TRBD1, 5 bases. This clonotype was sampled from a female donor with papillary thyroid cancer or a benign thyroid nodule (not recorded which). Some clones in this sample may be carry-over from other donors' samples. The sample taken for sequencing was blood. CDR3 in DNA: TGTGCCAGCAGCCAATACGACAGGAACACTGAAGCTTTCTTT. Protein: CASSQYDRNTEAFF.